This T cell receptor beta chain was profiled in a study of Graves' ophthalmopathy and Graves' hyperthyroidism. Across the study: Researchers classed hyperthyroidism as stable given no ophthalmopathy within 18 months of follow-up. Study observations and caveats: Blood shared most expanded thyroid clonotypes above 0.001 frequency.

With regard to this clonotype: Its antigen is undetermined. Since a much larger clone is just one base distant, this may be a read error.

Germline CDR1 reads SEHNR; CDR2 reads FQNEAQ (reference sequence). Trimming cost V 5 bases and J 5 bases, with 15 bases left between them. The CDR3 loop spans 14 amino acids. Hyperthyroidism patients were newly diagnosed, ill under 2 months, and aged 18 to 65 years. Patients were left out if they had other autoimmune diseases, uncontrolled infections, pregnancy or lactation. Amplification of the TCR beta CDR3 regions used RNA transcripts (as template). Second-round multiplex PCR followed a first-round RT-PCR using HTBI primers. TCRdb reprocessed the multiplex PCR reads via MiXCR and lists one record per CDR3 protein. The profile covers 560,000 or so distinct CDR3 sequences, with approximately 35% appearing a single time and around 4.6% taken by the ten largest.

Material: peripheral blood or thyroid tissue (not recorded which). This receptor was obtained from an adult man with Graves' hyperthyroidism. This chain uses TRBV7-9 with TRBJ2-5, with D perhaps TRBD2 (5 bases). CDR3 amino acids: CASSPGPRRETQYF. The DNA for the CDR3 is TGTGCCAGCAGCCCAGGTCCGAGGAGGGAGACCCAGTACTTC.